A selection of T cell receptor beta chains follows, all from one sample in a study of Ad26.COV2.S vaccination and SARS-CoV-2 variants. Generated by immunoSEQ multiplex PCR, the TCRdb table keeps only in-frame clones and is missing some. The data contain some 340,000 clones, around 85% of them singletons. This sample comprised peripheral blood, obtained in a trial of Ad26.COV2.S vaccine versus placebo. The origin of the receptors is a person between 18 and 65 years old who received the Ad26.COV2.S COVID-19 vaccine or a placebo. The CDR3 runs from the conserved cysteine through the conserved F or W. The D gene is left open where the match is weak. Clone size, where shown, is once, few, many, or a class for clones that have expanded.

j_call,clone_size,v_call,d_call,cdr3_nt,cdr3_aa
TRBJ2-5,NA,TRBV2,NA,TGTGCCAGCAGTCGGGCGGCGGTACAAGAGACCCAGTACTTC,CASSRAAVQETQYF
TRBJ1-6,NA,TRBV5-1,NA,TGCGCCAGCAGCTTGGACAGTCGAGCGGCACCCCTCCACTTT,CASSLDSRAAPLHF
TRBJ1-2,NA,TRBV19,NA,TGTGCCAGTAGTATCATTCGGGCAGGGCACATGGGCTACACCTTC,CASSIIRAGHMGYTF
TRBJ1-6,NA,TRBV18,TRBD1,TGTGCCAGCTCACCAGCACAGGGGGGAAATTCACCCCTCCACTTT,CASSPAQGGNSPLHF
TRBJ2-1,NA,TRBV5-1,TRBD1,TGCGCCAGCAGCCCCCCAGGGACAGGGTCCTACAATGAGCAGTTCTTC,CASSPPGTGSYNEQFF
TRBJ1-3,NA,TRBV9,NA,TGTGCCAGCAGCCCAGGCTCCCGCTCTGGAAACACCATATATTTT,CASSPGSRSGNTIYF
TRBJ2-5,NA,TRBV6-5,NA,TGTGCCAGCAGTTATGTCAGGGGAAGGGAGACCCAGTACTTC,CASSYVRGRETQYF
TRBJ2-1,NA,TRBV28,NA,TGTGCCACTGGGAAAGGTGAGCAGTTCTTC,CATGKGEQFF
TRBJ1-5,NA,TRBV29-1,TRBD1,TGCAGCGTCGGACAGGGGGCTGGGAATCAGCCCCAGCATTTT,CSVGQGAGNQPQHF
TRBJ1-1,NA,TRBV7-3,NA,TGTGCCAGCAGCTTAAAGGGGGGGAACACTGAAGCTTTCTTT,CASSLKGGNTEAFF
TRBJ1-1,NA,TRBV19,NA,TGTGCCAGTACCCCGACAGCAGGCCTGAACACTGAAGCTTTCTTT,CASTPTAGLNTEAFF
TRBJ1-2,NA,TRBV3-1/TRBV3-2,NA,TGTGCCAGCAGCCGAAGAGGAGGCCCCCGCTATGGCTACACCTTC,CASSRRGGPRYGYTF
TRBJ1-5,NA,TRBV6-5,NA,TGTGCCAGCAGTTACAACGGGGGACAGCCCCAGCATTTT,CASSYNGGQPQHF
TRBJ1-3,NA,TRBV7-9,NA,TGTGCCAGCAGCTTCCTTCGGCGCTCTGGAAACACCATATATTTT,CASSFLRRSGNTIYF
TRBJ1-1,NA,TRBV6-2/TRBV6-3,NA,TGTGCCAGCAGTTACGGGCAGGGAGGATTAGCTTTCTTT,CASSYGQGGLAFF
TRBJ1-4,NA,TRBV15,NA,TGTGCCACCAGCTTCGGTGGGGGATCTACTAATGAAAAACTGTTTTTT,CATSFGGGSTNEKLFF
TRBJ1-1,NA,TRBV5-5,TRBD1,TGTGCCAGCAGCTTAGGACAGGACAGTGAAGCTTTCTTT,CASSLGQDSEAFF
TRBJ1-1,NA,TRBV20-1,NA,TGCAGTGCTAGTTCTCTGAACACTGAAGCTTTCTTT,CSASSLNTEAFF
TRBJ2-1,once,TRBV18,NA,TGTGCCAGCTCACCAATTCAGGGAATCAATGAGCAGTTCTTC,CASSPIQGINEQFF
TRBJ2-1,NA,TRBV28,NA,TGTGCCAGTCTCGCCCCCGGACTCAAATACAATGAGCAGTTCTTC,CASLAPGLKYNEQFF